Each of the 2 T cell receptor beta chains below was sequenced from the same sample in a study of T cell responses to AZD1222 COVID-19 vaccine (dated by TCRdb to the early 2020s). The sample's time point label, decoded: baseline before first vaccination. The library was obtained by the immunoSEQ multiplex PCR assay. TCRdb provides this immuneACCESS table in a form limited to in-frame rearrangements. Some clones are lacking; in checked studies, under half of them reflect an unresolved V gene, and why the rest are absent is not known. This sample holds 75,000 to 100,000 clones; approximately 90% were observed only once. The top ten clonotypes cover less than 3.5% of the sample. The sample consisted of peripheral blood, taken on day 0 of AZD1222 vaccination. These receptors originate from an adult in good health.

Of note for this clone: Other DNA sequences from this sample encode an identical CDR3 as well. The DNA of the CDR3 is TGTGCCAGCAGCTTAGTCCTGGCGGGTGAGACCCAGTACTTC. Its translation is CASSLVLAGETQYF. The chain has TRBV7-2 and TRBJ2-5; weak D call: TRBD2 (5 bases). Germline V gene data show CDR1 as SGHTA and CDR2 as FQGNSA. Trimming took 1 base from V and 5 from J, leaving 11 bases between them. The CDR3 covers 14 residues.

CDR3 protein: CASSQGGTGYNSPLHF. The CDR3 DNA reads TGTGCCAGCAGCCAAGGGGGGACGGGCTATAATTCACCCCTCCACTTT. This chain joins TRBV3-1 (or the pseudogene TRBV3-2) and TRBJ1-6; possible D gene TRBD1, 5 bases. The CDR3 contains 16 residues. Germline lookup yields CDR1 LGHDT and CDR2 YNNKEL (reference sequence). The V gene lost 1 base and the J gene lost 3 bases, with 10 bases spanning the gap.